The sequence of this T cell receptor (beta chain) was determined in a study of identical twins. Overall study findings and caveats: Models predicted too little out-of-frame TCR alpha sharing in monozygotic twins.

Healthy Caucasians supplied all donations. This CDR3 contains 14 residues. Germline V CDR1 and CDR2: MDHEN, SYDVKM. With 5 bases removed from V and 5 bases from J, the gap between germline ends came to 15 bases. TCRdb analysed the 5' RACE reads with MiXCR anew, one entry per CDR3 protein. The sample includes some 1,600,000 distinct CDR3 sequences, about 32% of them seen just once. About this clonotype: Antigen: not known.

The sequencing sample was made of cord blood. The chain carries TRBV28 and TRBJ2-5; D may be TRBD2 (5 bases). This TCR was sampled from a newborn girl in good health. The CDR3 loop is CASSHPTRPETQYF. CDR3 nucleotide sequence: TGTGCCAGCAGTCACCCCACTAGACCCGAGACCCAGTACTTC.